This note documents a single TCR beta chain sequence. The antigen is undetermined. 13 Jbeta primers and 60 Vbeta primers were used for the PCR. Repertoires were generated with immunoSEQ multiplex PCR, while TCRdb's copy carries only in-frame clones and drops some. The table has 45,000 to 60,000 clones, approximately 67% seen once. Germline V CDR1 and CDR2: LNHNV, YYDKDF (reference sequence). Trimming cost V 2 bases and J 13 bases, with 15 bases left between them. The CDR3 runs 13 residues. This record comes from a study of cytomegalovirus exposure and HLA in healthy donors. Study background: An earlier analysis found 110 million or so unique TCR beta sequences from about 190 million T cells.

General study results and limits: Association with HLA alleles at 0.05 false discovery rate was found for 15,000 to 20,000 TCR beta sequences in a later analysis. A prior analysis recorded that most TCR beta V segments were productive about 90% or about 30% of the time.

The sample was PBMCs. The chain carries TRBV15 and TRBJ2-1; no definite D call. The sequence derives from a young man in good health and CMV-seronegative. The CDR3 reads CATSRPPEEEQFF. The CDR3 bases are TGTGCCACCAGCAGACCCCCCGAGGAAGAACAGTTCTTC.